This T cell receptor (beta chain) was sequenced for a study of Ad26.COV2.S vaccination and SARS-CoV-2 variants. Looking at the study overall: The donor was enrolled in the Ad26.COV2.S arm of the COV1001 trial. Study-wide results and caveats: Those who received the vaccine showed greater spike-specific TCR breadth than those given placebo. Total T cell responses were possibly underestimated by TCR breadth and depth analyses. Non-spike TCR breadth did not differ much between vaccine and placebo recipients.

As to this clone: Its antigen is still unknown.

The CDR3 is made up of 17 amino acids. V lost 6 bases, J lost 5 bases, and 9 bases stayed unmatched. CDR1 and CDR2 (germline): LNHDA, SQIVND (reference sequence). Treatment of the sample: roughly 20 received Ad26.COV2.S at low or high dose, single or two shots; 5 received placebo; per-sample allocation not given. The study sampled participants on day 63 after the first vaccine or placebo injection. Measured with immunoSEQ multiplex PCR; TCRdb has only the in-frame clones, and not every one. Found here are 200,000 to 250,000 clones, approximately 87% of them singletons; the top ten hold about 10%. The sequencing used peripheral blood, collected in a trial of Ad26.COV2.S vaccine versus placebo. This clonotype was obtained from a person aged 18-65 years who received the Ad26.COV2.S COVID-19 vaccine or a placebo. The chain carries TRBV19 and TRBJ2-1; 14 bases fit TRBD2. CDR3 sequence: CASSPRTSGRINNEQFF. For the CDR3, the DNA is TGTGCCAGTAGCCCAAGGACTAGCGGGAGGATTAACAATGAGCAGTTCTTC.